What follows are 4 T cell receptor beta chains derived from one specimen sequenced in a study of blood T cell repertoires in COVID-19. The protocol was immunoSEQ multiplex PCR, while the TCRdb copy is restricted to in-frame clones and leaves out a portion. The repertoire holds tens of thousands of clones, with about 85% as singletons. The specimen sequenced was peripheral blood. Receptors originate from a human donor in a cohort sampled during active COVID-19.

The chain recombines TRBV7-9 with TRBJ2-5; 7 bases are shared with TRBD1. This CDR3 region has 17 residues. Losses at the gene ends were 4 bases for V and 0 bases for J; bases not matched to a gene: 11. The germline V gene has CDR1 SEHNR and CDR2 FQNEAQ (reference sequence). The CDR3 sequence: CASSSAGTATYQETQYF. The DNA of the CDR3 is TGTGCCAGCAGCTCTGCCGGGACAGCGACGTACCAAGAGACCCAGTACTTC.

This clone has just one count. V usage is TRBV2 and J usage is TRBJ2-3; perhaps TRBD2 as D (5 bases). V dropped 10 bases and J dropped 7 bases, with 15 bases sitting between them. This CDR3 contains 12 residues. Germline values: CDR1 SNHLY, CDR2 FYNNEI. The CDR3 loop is CATREGSNTQYF. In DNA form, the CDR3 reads TGTGCCACCAGAGAGGGAAGCAATACGCAGTATTTT.

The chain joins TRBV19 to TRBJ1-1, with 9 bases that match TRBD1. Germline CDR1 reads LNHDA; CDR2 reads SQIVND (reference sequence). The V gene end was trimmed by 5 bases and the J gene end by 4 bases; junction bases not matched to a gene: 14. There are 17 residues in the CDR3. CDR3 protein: CASSLSGTGSLSTEAFF. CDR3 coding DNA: TGTGCCAGTAGTCTGTCCGGGACAGGGTCTTTAAGCACTGAAGCTTTCTTT.

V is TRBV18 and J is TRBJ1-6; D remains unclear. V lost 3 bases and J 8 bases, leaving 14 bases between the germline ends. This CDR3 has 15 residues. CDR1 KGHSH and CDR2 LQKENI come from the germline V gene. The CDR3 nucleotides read TGTGCCAGCTCACCGTCCTGGGTTCGGGATTCACCCCTCCACTTT. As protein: CASSPSWVRDSPLHF.